This TCR beta chain emerged from a study of blood T cell repertoires in COVID-19. Produced via immunoSEQ multiplex PCR; TCRdb's table is partial and in-frame only. The sample has about 130,000 clones, approximately 83% seen once. The sequenced sample was peripheral blood. The source of this sequence is a woman of 80 years or more with acute or convalescent COVID-19.

The chain's CDR3 is CASSHGLAGGGVQETQYF. CDR3 DNA sequence: TGTGCCAGCAGCCACGGACTAGCGGGGGGTGGGGTACAAGAGACCCAGTACTTC. The chain is built from TRBV9 and TRBJ2-5, with 14 bases aligning to TRBD2. Germline V gives CDR1 SGDLS, CDR2 YYNGEE. CDR3 length equals 18 residues. V lost 4 bases and J lost 2; bases outside the gene matches: 10.